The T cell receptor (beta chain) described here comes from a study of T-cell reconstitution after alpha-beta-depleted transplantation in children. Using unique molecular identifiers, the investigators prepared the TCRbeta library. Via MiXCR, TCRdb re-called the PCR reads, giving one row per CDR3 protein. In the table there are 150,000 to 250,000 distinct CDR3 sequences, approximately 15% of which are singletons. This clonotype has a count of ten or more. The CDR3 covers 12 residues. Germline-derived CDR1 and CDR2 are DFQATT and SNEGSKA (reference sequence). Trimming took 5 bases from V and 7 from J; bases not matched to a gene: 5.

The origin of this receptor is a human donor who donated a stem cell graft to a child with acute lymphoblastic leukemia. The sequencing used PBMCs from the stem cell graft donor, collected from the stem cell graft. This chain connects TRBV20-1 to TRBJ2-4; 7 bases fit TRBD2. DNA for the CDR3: TGCAGTGCTCCGACTAGCCGCAACATTCAGTACTTC. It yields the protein CSAPTSRNIQYF.